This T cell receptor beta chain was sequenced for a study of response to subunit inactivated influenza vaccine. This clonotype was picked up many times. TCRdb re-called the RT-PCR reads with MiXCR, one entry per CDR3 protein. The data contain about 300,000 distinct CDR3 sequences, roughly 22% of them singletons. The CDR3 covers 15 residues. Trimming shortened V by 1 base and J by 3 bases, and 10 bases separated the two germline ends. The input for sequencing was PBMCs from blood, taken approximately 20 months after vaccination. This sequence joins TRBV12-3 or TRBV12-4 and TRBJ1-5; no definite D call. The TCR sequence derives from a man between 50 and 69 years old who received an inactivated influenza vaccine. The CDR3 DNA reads TGTGCCAGCAGTTTAGAGGCCCCAGTCAATCAGCCCCAGCATTTT. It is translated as CASSLEAPVNQPQHF.